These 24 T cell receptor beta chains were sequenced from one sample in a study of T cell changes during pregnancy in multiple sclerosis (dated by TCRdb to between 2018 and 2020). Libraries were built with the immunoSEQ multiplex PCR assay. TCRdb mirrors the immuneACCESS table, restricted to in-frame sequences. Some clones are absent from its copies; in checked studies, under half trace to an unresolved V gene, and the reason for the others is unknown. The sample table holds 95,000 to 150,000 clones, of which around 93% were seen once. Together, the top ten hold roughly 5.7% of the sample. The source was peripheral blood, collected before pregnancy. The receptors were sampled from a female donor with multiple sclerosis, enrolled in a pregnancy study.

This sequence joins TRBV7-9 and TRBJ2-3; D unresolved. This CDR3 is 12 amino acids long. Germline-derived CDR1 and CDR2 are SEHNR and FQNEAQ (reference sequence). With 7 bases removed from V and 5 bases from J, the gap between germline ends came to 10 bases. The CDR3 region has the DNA TGTGCCAGCACCCTCCGGAGAGATACGCAGTATTTT. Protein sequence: CASTLRRDTQYF.

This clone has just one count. The CDR3 here is CASSEAAGHEQYF. The CDR3 DNA sequence: TGTGCCAGCAGTGAAGCGGCGGGCCACGAGCAGTACTTC. This rearrangement joins TRBV2 to TRBJ2-7, with D tentatively TRBD2 (5 bases). Trimming pared 0 bases from V and 5 bases from J, leaving 8 bases between. CDR1 and CDR2 (germline): SNHLY, FYNNEI. The CDR3 length is 13 residues.

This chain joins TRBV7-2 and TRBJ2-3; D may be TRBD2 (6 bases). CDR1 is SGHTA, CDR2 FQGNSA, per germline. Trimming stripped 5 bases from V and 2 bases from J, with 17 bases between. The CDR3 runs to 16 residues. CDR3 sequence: CASSPKRIAATDTQYF. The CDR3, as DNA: TGTGCCAGCAGCCCGAAAAGAATAGCGGCCACAGATACGCAGTATTTT.

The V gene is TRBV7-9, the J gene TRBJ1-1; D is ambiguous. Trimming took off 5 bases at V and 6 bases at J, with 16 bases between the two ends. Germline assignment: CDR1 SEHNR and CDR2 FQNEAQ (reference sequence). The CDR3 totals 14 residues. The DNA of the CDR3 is TGTGCCAGCAGCGGAAGAGGCCTGTCGGCTGAAGCTTTCTTT. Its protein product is CASSGRGLSAEAFF.

The CDR3 is CASSRTSGSTDTQYF. In DNA, the CDR3 is TGTGCCAGCAGCCGAACTAGCGGGAGTACAGATACGCAGTATTTT. V usage is TRBV7-6 and J usage is TRBJ2-3; 11 bases are shared with TRBD2. This CDR3 has 15 residues. V lost 5 bases, J lost 3 bases, and 4 bases stayed unmatched. Per the germline V gene, CDR1 is SGHVS and CDR2 is FNYEAQ.

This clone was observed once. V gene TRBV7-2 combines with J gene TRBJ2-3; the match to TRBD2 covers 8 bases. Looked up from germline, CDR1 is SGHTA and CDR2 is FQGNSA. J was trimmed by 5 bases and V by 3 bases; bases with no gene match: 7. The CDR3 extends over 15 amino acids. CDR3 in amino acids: CASSLGGGPGDTQYF. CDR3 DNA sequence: TGTGCCAGCAGCTTGGGCGGGGGGCCGGGAGATACGCAGTATTTT.

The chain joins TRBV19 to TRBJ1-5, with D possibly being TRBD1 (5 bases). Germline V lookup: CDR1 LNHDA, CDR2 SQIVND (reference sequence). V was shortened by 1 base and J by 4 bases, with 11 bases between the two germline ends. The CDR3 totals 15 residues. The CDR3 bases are TGTGCCAGTAGTATAGGTGGGACTTCTAATCAGCCCCAGCATTTT. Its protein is CASSIGGTSNQPQHF. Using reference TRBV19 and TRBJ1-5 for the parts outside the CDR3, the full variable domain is DGGITQSPKYLFRKEGQNVTLSCEQNLNHDAMYWYRQDPGQGLRLIYYSQIVNDFQKGDIAEGYSVSREKKESFPLTVTSAQKNPTAFYLCASSIGGTSNQPQHFGDGTRLSIL.

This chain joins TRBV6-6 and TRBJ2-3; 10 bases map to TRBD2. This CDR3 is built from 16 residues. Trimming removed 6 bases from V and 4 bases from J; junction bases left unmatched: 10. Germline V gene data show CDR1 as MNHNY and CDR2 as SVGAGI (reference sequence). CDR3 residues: CASRDLAGELADTQYF. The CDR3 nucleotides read TGTGCCAGCAGGGATCTAGCGGGAGAGCTCGCAGATACGCAGTATTTT.

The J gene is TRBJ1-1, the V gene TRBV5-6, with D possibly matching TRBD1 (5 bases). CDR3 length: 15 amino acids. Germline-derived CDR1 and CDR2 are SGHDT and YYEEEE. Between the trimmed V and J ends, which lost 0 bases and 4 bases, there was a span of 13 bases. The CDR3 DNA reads TGTGCCAGCAGCTTGGAAAGGGGAATGGGCACTGAAGCTTTCTTT. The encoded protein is CASSLERGMGTEAFF.

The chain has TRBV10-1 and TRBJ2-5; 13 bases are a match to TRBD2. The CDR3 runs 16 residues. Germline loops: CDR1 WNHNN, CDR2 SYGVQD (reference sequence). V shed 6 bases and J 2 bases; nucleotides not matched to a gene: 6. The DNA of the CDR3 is TGCGCCAGCAGGGACGGACTAGCGGGGGAGCAAGAGACCCAGTACTTC. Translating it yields CASRDGLAGEQETQYF.

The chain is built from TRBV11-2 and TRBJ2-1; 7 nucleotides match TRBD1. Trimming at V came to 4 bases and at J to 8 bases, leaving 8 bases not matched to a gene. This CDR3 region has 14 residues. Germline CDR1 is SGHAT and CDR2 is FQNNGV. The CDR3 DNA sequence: TGTGCCAGCAGCTCCAGGGGGAGAGTCGATGAGCAGTTCTTC. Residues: CASSSRGRVDEQFF.

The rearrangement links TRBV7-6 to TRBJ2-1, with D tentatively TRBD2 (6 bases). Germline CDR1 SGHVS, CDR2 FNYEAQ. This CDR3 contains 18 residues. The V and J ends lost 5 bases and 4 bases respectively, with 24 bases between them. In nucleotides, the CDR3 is TGTGCCAGCAGCCTTGAACTGATCGGGACGGAGGGTTACAATGAGCAGTTCTTC. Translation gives CASSLELIGTEGYNEQFF.

CDR3 region: CASSLHRVGLTEAFF. CDR3 DNA sequence: TGTGCCAGCAGCCTCCACAGGGTGGGTCTCACTGAAGCTTTCTTT. The chain couples TRBV7-3 to TRBJ1-1; TRBD1 is a possible D gene (6 bases). V lost 5 bases, J lost 4 bases, and 17 bases lay in between. The length of the CDR3 is 15 residues. Germline CDR1 reads SGHTA; CDR2 reads FQGTGA.

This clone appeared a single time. DNA for the CDR3: TGTGCCAGCACCCTGGGGACTAGCGGGGGCTACGAGCAGTACTTC. It yields the protein CASTLGTSGGYEQYF. V is TRBV11-2 and J is TRBJ2-7; 14 nucleotides match TRBD2. The CDR3 covers 15 residues. J lost 3 bases, V lost 7 bases, and 5 bases had no gene match. The germline V gene encodes CDR1 SGHAT and CDR2 FQNNGV.

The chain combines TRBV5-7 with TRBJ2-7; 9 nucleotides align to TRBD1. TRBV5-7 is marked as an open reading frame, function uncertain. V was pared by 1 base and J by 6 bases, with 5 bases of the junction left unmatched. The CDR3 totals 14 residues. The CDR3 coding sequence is TGTGCCAGCAGCTTGAGGACAGGGGTCGGCGAGCAGTACTTC. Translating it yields CASSLRTGVGEQYF.

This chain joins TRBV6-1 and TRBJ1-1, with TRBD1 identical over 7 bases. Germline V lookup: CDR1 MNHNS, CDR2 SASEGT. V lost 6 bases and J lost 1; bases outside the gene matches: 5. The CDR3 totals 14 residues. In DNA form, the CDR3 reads TGTGCCAGCAGCCTAGGACAGGCGAACACTGAAGCTTTCTTT. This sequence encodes CASSLGQANTEAFF.

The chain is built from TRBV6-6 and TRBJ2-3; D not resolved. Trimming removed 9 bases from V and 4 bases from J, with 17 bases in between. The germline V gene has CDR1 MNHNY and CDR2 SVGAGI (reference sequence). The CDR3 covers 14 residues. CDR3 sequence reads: CASRSPSAPDTQYF. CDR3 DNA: TGTGCCAGTCGGAGCCCCAGTGCCCCAGATACGCAGTATTTT.

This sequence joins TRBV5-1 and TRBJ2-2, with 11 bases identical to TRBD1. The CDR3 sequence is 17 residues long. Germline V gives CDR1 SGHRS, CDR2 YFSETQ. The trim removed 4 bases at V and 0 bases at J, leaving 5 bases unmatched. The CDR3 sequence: CASSMGQGVANTGELFF. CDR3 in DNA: TGCGCCAGCAGCATGGGACAGGGGGTCGCGAACACCGGGGAGCTGTTTTTT.

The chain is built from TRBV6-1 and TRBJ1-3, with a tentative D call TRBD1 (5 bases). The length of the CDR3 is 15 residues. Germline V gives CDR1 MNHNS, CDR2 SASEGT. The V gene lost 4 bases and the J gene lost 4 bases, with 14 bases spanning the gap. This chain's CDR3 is CASSASRRGGNTIYF. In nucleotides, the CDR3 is TGTGCCAGCAGTGCCTCCCGACGGGGGGGAAACACCATATATTTT.

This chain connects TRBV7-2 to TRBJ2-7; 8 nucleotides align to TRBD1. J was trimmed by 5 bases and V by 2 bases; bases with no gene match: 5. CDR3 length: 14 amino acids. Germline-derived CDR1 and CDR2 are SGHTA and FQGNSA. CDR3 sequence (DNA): TGTGCCAGCAGCTTACAAGGACAGGGAGACGAGCAGTACTTC. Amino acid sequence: CASSLQGQGDEQYF. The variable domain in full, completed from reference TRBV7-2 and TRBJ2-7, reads GAGVSQSPSNKVTEKGKDVELRCDPISGHTALYWYRQSLGQGLEFLIYFQGNSAPDKSGLPSDRFSAERTGGSVSTLTIQRTQQEDSAVYLCASSLQGQGDEQYFGPGTRLTVT.

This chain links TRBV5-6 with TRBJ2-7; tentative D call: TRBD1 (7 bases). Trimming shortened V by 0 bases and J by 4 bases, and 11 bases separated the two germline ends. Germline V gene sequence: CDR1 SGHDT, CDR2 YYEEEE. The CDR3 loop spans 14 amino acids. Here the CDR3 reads CASSLATGTYEQYF. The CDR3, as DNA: TGTGCCAGCAGCTTGGCGACAGGGACTTACGAGCAGTACTTC. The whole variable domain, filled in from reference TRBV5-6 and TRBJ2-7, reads DAGVTQSPTHLIKTRGQQVTLRCSPKSGHDTVSWYQQALGQGPQFIFQYYEEEERQRGNFPDRFSGHQFPNYSSELNVNALLLGDSALYLCASSLATGTYEQYFGPGTRLTVT.

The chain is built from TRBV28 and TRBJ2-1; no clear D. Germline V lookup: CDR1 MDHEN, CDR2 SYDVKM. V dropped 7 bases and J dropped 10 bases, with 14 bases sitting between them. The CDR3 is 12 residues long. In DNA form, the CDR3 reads TGTGCCAGCACTTTCGGGTTGTTGGAGCAGTTCTTC. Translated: CASTFGLLEQFF. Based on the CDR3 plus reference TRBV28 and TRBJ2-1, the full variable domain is DVKVTQSSRYLVKRTGEKVFLECVQDMDHENMFWYRQDPGLGLRLIYFSYDVKMKEKGDIPEGYSVSREKKERFSLILESASTNQTSMYLCASTFGLLEQFFGPGTRLTVL.

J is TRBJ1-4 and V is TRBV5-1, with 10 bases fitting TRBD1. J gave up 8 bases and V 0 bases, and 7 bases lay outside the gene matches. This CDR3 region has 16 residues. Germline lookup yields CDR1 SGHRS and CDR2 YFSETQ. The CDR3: CASSLGQGATNEKLFF. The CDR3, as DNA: TGCGCCAGCAGCTTGGGACAGGGGGCGACGAACGAAAAACTGTTTTTT.

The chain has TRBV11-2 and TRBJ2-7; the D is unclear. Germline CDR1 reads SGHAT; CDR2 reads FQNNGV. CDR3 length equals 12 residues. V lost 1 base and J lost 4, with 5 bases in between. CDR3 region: CASSLGRYEQYF. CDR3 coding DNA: TGTGCCAGCAGCTTAGGGCGGTACGAGCAGTACTTC.